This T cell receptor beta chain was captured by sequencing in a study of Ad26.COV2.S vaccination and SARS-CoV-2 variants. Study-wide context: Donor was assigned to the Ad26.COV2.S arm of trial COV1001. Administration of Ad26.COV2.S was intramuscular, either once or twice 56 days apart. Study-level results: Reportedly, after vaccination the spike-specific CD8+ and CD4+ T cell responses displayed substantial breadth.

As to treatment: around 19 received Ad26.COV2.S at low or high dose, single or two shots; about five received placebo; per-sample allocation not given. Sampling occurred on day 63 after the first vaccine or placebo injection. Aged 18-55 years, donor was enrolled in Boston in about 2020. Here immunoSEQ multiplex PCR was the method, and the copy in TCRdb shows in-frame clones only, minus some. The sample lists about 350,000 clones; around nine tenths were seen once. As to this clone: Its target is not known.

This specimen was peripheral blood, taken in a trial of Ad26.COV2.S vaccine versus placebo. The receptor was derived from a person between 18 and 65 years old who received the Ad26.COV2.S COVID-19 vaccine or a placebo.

The CDR3 DNA follows: TGTGCCAGCAGCTTCGGAAACACCATATATTTT. Translated: CASSFGNTIYF. The V and J genes are TRBV11-2 and TRBJ1-3, with unresolved D. This CDR3 is 11 amino acids long. The ends were cut back, 3 bases at V and 4 bases at J, with 1 base in the middle. Germline lookup yields CDR1 SGHAT and CDR2 FQNNGV.